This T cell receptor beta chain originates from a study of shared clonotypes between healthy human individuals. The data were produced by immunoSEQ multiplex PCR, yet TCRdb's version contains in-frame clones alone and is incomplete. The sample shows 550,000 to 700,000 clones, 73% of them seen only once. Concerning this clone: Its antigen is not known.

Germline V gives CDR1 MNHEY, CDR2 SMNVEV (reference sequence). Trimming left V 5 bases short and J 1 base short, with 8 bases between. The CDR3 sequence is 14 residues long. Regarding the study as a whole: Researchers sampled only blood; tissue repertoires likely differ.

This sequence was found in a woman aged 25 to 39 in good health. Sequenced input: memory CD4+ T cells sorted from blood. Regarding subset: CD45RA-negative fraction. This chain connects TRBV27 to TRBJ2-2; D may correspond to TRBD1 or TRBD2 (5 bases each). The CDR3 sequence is CASSGTVNTGELFF. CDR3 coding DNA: TGTGCCAGCAGTGGGACGGTGAACACCGGGGAGCTGTTTTTT.